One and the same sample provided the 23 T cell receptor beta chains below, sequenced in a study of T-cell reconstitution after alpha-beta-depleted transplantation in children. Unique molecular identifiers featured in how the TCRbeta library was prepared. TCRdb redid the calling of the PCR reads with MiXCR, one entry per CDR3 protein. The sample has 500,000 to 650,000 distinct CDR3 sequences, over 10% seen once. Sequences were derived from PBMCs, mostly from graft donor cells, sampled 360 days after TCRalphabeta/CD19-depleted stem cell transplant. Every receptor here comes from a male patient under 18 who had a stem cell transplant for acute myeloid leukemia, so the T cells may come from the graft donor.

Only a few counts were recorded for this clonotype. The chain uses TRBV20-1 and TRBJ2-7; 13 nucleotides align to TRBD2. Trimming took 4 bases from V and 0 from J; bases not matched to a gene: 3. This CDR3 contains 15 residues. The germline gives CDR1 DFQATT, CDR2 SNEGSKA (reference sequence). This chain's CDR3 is CSAIRTSGSSYEQYF. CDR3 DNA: TGCAGTGCTATCCGGACTAGCGGGAGCTCCTACGAGCAGTACTTC.

This chain's CDR3 is CASSQTGYGQPQHF. CDR3 DNA: TGTGCCAGCAGCCAGACAGGGTACGGTCAGCCCCAGCATTTT. V is TRBV14 and J is TRBJ1-5; the match to TRBD1 covers 7 bases. The germline gives CDR1 SGHDN, CDR2 FVKESK. Unmatched junction bases numbered 5, after V lost 3 bases and J lost 6 bases. This CDR3 comprises 14 residues.

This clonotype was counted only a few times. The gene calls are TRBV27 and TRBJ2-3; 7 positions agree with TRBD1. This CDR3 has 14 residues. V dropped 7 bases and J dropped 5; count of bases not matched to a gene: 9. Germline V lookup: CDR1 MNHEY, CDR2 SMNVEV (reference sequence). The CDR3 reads CASTMIGGGDTQYF. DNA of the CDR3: TGTGCCAGCACCATGATAGGGGGCGGAGATACGCAGTATTTT.

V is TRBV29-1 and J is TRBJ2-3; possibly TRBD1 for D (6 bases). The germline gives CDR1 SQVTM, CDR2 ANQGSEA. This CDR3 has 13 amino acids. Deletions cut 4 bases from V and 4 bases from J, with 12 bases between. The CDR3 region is CSVVGSGADTQYF. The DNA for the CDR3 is TGCAGCGTTGTTGGTTCAGGGGCAGATACGCAGTATTTT.

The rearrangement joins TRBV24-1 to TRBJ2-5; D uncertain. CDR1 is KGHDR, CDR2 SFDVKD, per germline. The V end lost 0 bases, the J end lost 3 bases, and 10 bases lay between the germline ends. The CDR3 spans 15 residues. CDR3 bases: TGTGCCACCAGTGATTTGGCGGATGATAAAGAGACCCAGTACTTC. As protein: CATSDLADDKETQYF.

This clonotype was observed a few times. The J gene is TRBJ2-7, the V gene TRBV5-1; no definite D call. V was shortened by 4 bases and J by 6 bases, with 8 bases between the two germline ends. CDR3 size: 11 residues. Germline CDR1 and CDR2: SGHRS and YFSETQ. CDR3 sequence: CASSRHGEQYF. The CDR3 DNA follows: TGCGCCAGCAGCAGGCACGGCGAGCAGTACTTC.

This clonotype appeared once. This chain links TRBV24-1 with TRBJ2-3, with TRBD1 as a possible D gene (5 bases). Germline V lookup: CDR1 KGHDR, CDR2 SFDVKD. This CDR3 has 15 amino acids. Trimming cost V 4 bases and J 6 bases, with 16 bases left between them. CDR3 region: CATSDYDKGPDTQYF. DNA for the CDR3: TGTGCCACCAGTGACTACGACAAGGGGCCGGATACGCAGTATTTT.

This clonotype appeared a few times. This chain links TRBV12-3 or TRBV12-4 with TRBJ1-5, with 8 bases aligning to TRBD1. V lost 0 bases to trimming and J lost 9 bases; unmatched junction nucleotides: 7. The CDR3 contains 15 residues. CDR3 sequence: CASSLARGLGGPQHF. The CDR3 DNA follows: TGTGCCAGCAGTTTAGCCAGGGGGCTAGGAGGGCCCCAGCATTTT.

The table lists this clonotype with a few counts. The CDR3: CASSTRDRLKAPYEQYF. The CDR3 nucleotides read TGTGCCAGCAGTACCCGGGACAGATTAAAAGCTCCCTACGAGCAGTACTTC. The chain couples TRBV28 to TRBJ2-7; 7 bases fit TRBD1. This CDR3 comprises 17 residues. Germline V gene lookup returns CDR1 MDHEN and CDR2 SYDVKM. J was trimmed by 2 bases and V by 5 bases; bases with no gene match: 15. The full variable domain, in which reference TRBV28 and TRBJ2-7 provide the parts outside the CDR3, is DVKVTQSSRYLVKRTGEKVFLECVQDMDHENMFWYRQDPGLGLRLIYFSYDVKMKEKGDIPEGYSVSREKKERFSLILESASTNQTSMYLCASSTRDRLKAPYEQYFGPGTRLTVT.

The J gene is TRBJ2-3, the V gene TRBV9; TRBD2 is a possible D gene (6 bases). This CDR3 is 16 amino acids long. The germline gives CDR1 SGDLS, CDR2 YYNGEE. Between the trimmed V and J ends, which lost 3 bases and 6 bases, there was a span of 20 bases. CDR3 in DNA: TGTGCCAGCAGCGAGGGAGGCGCCAACACGGGGGATACGCAGTATTTT. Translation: CASSEGGANTGDTQYF.

In nucleotides, the CDR3 is TGTGCCAGTAGAATGGGGGGCCTACGAAGAGTCTATGGCTACACCTTC. Protein: CASRMGGLRRVYGYTF. This chain uses TRBV19 with TRBJ1-2; a weak D match, TRBD1 (6 bases). Trimming left V 6 bases short and J 4 bases short, with 21 bases between. Germline V gives CDR1 LNHDA, CDR2 SQIVND (reference sequence). This CDR3 comprises 16 residues.

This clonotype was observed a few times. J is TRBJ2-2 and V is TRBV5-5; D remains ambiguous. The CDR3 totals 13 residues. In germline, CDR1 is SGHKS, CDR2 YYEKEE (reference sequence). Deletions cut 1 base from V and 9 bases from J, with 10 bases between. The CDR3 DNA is TGTGCCAGCAGCTTGTTACAGTACAGGGAGCTGTTTTTT. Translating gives CASSLLQYRELFF. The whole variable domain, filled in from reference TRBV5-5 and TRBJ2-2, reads DAGVTQSPTHLIKTRGQQVTLRCSPISGHKSVSWYQQVLGQGPQFIFQYYEKEERGRGNFPDRFSARQFPNYSSELNVNALLLGDSALYLCASSLLQYRELFFGEGSRLTVL.

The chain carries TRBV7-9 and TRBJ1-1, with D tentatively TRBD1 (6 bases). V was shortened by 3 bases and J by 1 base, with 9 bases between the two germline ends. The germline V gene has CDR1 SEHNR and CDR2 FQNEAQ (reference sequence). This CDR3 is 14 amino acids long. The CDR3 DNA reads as TGTGCCAGCAGCTTTCCGGGACAGAACACTGAAGCTTTCTTT. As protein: CASSFPGQNTEAFF. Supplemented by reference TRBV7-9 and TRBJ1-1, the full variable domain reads DTGVSQNPRHKITKRGQNVTFRCDPISEHNRLYWYRQTLGQGPEFLTYFQNEAQLEKSRLLSDRFSAERPKGSFSTLEIQRTEQGDSAMYLCASSFPGQNTEAFFGQGTRLTVV.

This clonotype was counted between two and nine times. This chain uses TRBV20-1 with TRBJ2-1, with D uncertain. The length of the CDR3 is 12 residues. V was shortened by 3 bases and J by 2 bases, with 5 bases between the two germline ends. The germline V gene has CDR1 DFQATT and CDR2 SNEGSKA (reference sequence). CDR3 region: CSASPTYNEQFF. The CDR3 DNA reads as TGCAGTGCTAGCCCCACCTACAATGAGCAGTTCTTC.

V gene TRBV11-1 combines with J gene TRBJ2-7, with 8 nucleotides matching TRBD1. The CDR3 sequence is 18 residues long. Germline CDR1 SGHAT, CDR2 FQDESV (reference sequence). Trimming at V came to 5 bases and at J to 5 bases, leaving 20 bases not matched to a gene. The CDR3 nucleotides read TGTGCCAGCAGCCTCGTATGGGGACAGGTTGAAAAGTGGAACGAGCAGTACTTC. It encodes CASSLVWGQVEKWNEQYF.

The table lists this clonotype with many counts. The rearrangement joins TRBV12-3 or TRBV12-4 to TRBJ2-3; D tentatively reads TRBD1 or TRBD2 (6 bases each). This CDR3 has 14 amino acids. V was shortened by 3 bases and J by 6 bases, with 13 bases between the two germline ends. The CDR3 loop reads CASSFEPGADTQYF. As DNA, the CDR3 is TGTGCCAGCAGTTTCGAACCGGGGGCGGATACGCAGTATTTT.

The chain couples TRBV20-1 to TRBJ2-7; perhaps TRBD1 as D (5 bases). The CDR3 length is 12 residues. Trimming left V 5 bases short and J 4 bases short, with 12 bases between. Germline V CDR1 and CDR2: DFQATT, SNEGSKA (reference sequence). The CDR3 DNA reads TGCAGTGCTCCAGCCCAGGGTTACGAGCAGTACTTC. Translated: CSAPAQGYEQYF.

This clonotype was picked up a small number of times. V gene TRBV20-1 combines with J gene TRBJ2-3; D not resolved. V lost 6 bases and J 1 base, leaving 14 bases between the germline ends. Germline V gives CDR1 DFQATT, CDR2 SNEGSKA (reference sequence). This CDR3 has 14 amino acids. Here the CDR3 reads CSANFLKRTDTQYF. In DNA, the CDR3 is TGCAGTGCCAATTTCCTTAAACGCACAGATACGCAGTATTTT.

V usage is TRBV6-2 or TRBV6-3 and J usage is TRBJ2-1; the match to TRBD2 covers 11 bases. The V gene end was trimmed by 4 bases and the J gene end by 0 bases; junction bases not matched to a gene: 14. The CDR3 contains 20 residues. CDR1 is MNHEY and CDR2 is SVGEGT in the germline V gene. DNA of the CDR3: TGTGCCAGCAGTTCCCGAGTGGGGACTAGCGGATGGAGCTCCTACAATGAGCAGTTCTTC. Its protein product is CASSSRVGTSGWSSYNEQFF.

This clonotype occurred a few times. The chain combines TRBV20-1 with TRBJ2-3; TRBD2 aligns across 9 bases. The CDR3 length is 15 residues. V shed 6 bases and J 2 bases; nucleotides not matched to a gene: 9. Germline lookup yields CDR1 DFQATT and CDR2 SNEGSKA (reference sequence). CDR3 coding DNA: TGCAGTGCCCCCCGACTAGCGGAATACACAGATACGCAGTATTTT. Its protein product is CSAPRLAEYTDTQYF.

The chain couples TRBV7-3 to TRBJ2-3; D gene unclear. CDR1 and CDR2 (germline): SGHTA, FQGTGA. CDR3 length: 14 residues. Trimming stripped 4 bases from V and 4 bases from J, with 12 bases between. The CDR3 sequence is CASSSQPTSDTQYF. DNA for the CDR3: TGTGCCAGCAGCTCCCAGCCTACGTCAGATACGCAGTATTTT. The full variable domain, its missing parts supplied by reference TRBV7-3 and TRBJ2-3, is GAGVSQTPSNKVTEKGKYVELRCDPISGHTALYWYRQSLGQGPEFLIYFQGTGAADDSGLPNDRFFAVRPEGSVSTLKIQRTERGDSAVYLCASSSQPTSDTQYFGPGTRLTVL.

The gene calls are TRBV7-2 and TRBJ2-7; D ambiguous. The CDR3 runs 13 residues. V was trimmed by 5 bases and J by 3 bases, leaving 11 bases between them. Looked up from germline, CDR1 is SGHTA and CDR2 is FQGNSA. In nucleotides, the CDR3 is TGTGCCAGCAGCCCCCGACCGGGCTACGAGCAGTACTTC. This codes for CASSPRPGYEQYF.

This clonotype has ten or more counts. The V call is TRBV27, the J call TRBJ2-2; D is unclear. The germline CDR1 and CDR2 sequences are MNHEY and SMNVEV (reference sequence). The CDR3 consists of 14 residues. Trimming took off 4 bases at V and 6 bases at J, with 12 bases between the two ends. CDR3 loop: CASSYGLNSGELFF. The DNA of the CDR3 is TGTGCCAGCAGTTATGGGCTTAATTCCGGGGAGCTGTTTTTT.